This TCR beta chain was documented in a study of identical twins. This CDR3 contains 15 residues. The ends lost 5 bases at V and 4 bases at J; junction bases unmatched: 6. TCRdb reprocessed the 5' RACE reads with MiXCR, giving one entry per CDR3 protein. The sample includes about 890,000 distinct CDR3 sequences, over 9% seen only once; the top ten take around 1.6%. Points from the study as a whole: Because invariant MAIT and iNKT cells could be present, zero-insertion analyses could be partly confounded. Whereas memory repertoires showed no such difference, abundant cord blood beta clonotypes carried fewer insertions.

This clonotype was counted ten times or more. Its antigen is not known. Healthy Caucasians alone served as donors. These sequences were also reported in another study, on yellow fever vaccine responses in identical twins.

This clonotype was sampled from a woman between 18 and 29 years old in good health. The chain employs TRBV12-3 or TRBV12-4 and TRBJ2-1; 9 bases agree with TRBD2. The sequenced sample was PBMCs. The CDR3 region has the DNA TGTGCCAGCAGTCCGGAGACTAGCGGTTACAATGAGCAGTTCTTC. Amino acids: CASSPETSGYNEQFF.